These 30 T cell receptor beta chains were all obtained from the same sample, sequenced in a study of tumor-infiltrating lymphocytes in primary liver carcinoma. The source material, roughly 18-30 mg of unsorted bulk tissue, was used to co-extract RNA and DNA. Priming with a constant-region primer yielded TCR beta cDNA from about 480 ng total RNA. ARM-PCR, slightly modified, supplied the TCR beta libraries through three nested multiplex PCR rounds. Forward primers for TRBV1-TRBV30 and a C-beta reverse primer served the first two PCR rounds, at 10 cycles each. One entry per CDR3 protein results from TCRdb running MiXCR on the multiplex PCR reads. The repertoire holds 65,000 to 80,000 distinct CDR3 sequences, 60% to 80% seen once, with around 30% in the top ten. Material for sequencing was liver tumor tissue from sampling region 4. Specified subset: tumor region T4, right-lateral pole. These receptors all come from a middle-aged man with primary liver carcinoma and hepatitis B virus infection.

In its sample, this clonotype was seen a few times. This chain links TRBV28 with TRBJ2-5; 8 bases agree with TRBD2. The CDR3 has 13 residues. Germline CDR1 MDHEN, CDR2 SYDVKM. V shed 11 bases and J 9 bases; nucleotides not matched to a gene: 14. Here the CDR3 reads CAHGSGSWEAQYF. The CDR3 region has the DNA TGTGCCCACGGGAGCGGGAGTTGGGAGGCCCAGTACTTC.

This clonotype was recorded at least ten times. The CDR3 here is CASSLETSGSYEQYF. The CDR3 coding sequence is TGTGCCAGCAGCTTGGAGACTAGCGGCTCCTACGAGCAGTACTTC. The chain couples TRBV5-6 to TRBJ2-7, with 9 bases fitting TRBD2. V dropped 0 bases and J dropped 0; count of bases not matched to a gene: 1. Germline V gene sequence: CDR1 SGHDT, CDR2 YYEEEE. The CDR3 is 15 amino acids.

Worth noting for this clonotype: One end of the junction fails to match germline, which may point to a read error. This sequence joins TRBV11-2 and TRBJ2-1; D is possibly TRBD2 (6 bases). CDR3 length equals 14 residues. CDR1 and CDR2 (germline): SGHAT, FQNNGV. In DNA, the CDR3 is TGTGTCAGTAGTTCAGCGGGCCCTGGGAATGAGCGGTTCTTC. It encodes CVSSSAGPGNERFF. Complete variable domain (other parts from reference TRBV11-2 and TRBJ2-1): EAGVAQSPRYKIIEKRQSVAFWCNPISGHATLYWYQQILGQGPKLLIQFQNNGVVDDSQLPKDRFSAERLKGVDSTLKIQPAKLEDSAVYLCVSSSAGPGNERFFGPGTRLTVL.

Of note for this clonotype: A read error may account for a junction end that differs from germline. The genes are TRBV24-1 and TRBJ2-3; 10 nucleotides line up with TRBD2. Germline loops: CDR1 KGHDR, CDR2 SFDVKD. This CDR3 has 16 residues. The CDR3 spells CGTSGLAGAATDTQYF. In DNA, the CDR3 is TGTGGCACCAGTGGTCTAGCGGGAGCGGCGACAGATACGCAGTATTTT.

The chain links TRBV11-2 to TRBJ2-1; tentatively, D is TRBD2 (7 bases). The ends were cut back, 5 bases at V and 2 bases at J, with 22 bases in the middle. CDR1 and CDR2 from the germline V gene are SGHAT and FQNNGV. CDR3 size: 18 residues. The CDR3 sequence is CASSLGGLTGGPYNEQFF. CDR3 sequence (DNA): TGTGCCAGCAGCCTAGGGGGACTAACGGGAGGACCCTACAATGAGCAGTTCTTC.

This clonotype has just a few counts. The chain joins TRBV20-1 to TRBJ2-3; 9 bases align to TRBD1. The ends lost 1 base at V and 3 bases at J; junction bases unmatched: 8. The CDR3 loop spans 16 amino acids. Germline V gene sequence: CDR1 DFQATT, CDR2 SNEGSKA (reference sequence). CDR3 amino acids: CSARGMGQGKTDTQYF. The DNA of the CDR3 is TGCAGTGCTAGAGGCATGGGACAGGGTAAGACAGATACGCAGTATTTT.

This clonotype appeared a single time. Sequence at one end of the junction differs from germline and may be a read error. The chain combines TRBV7-9 with TRBJ2-1, with 11 bases identical to TRBD2. The CDR3 is made up of 15 amino acids. Germline V gene data show CDR1 as SEHNR and CDR2 as FQNEAQ (reference sequence). The CDR3 loop reads CACSLAGGRGNEQFF. Here the CDR3 DNA reads TGTGCCTGCAGCTTAGCGGGAGGGCGAGGTAATGAGCAGTTCTTC.

On this clonotype itself: A junction boundary mismatches the germline segment, possibly from a read error. V usage is TRBV6-5 and J usage is TRBJ1-4; perhaps TRBD1 as D (5 bases). CDR1 and CDR2 (germline): MNHEY, SVGAGI. The CDR3 covers 15 residues. CDR3 loop: CASSYRGATDEKLFF. As DNA, the CDR3 is TGTGCCAGCAGTTACCGTGGGGCAACTGATGAAAAGCTGTTTTTT.

V is TRBV6-1 and J is TRBJ1-5; no clear D gene. The germline V and J ends were trimmed by 7 bases and 7 bases, with 14 bases remaining between them. The CDR3 loop spans 13 amino acids. Germline loops: CDR1 MNHNS, CDR2 SASEGT. CDR3: CASNQLGGQPQHF. CDR3 DNA: TGTGCCAGCAACCAACTGGGAGGGCAGCCCCAGCATTTT.

The chain carries TRBV15 and TRBJ2-7; 8 bases match TRBD1. Germline CDR1 and CDR2: LNHNV and YYDKDF (reference sequence). V lost 5 bases, J lost 4 bases, and 7 bases stayed unmatched. The CDR3 covers 14 residues. The DNA for the CDR3 is TGTGCCACCAGCGCACGGACAGGGAGATACGAGCAGTACTTC. This gives the protein CATSARTGRYEQYF.

V is TRBV11-2 and J is TRBJ2-7; 7 bases match TRBD1. Germline V CDR1 and CDR2: SGHAT, FQNNGV. This CDR3 contains 14 residues. The V gene end was trimmed by 5 bases and the J gene end by 9 bases; junction bases not matched to a gene: 13. The CDR3 loop is CASSRTGESYGQYF. CDR3 DNA: TGTGCCAGCAGCCGCACAGGGGAGTCCTATGGGCAGTACTTC.

This clonotype was detected only once. An end of the junction does not agree with germline; a read error may underlie this. The V call is TRBV14, the J call TRBJ2-1, with unresolved D. CDR3 length: 14 residues. Germline assignment: CDR1 SGHDN and CDR2 FVKESK. CDR3 amino acids: CANSQDLYYNEQFF. In DNA, the CDR3 is TGTGCCAACAGCCAAGATCTCTACTACAATGAGCAGTTCTTC.

In its sample, this clonotype was seen once. One end of the junction fails to match germline, which may point to a read error. The V call is TRBV14, the J call TRBJ1-6, with a weak D call TRBD1 (5 bases). Germline CDR1 is SGHDN and CDR2 is FVKESK. The CDR3 runs to 14 residues. The CDR3 sequence: CASSQWGGNSPPHF. The CDR3 coding sequence is TGTGCCAGTAGCCAGTGGGGGGGTAATTCACCCCCCCACTTT.

This clonotype came up many times. This chain connects TRBV5-4 to TRBJ2-3; the D gene could be TRBD1 or TRBD2 (5 bases each). Looked up from germline, CDR1 is SGHNT and CDR2 is YYREEE (reference sequence). Deletions cut 3 bases from V and 0 bases from J, with 14 bases between. The CDR3 loop spans 16 amino acids. The chain's CDR3 is CASSSPGRSSTDTQYF. As DNA, the CDR3 is TGTGCCAGCAGCTCTCCGGGACGTTCGAGCACAGATACGCAGTATTTT.

A word on this clonotype: An end of the junction does not agree with germline; a read error may underlie this. This chain uses TRBV5-6 with TRBJ2-7; a possible D gene is TRBD2 (5 bases). CDR3 size: 13 residues. Germline V lookup: CDR1 SGHDT, CDR2 YYEEEE. The CDR3 DNA reads TGTGCCAGCAGCTCAGACATTGACTACGAGCTGTACTTC. Translating it yields CASSSDIDYELYF.

V and J are TRBV2 and TRBJ1-5, with D maybe TRBD1 (5 bases). The germline CDR1 and CDR2 sequences are SNHLY and FYNNEI. This CDR3 has 14 amino acids. Trimming cost V 7 bases and J 6 bases, with 16 bases left between them. The CDR3 DNA reads TGTGCCAGCAACCCGACAGATAAGACTCAGCCCCAGCATTTT. This codes for CASNPTDKTQPQHF.

A remark on this clonotype: The CDR3 end shows no conserved phenylalanine or tryptophan, and so a read error is likely. The chain uses TRBV6-5 and TRBJ2-1, with 8 bases matching TRBD2. Losses at the gene ends were 7 bases for V and 5 bases for J; bases not matched to a gene: 16. The CDR3 has 17 amino acids. Germline CDR1 reads MNHEY; CDR2 reads SVGAGI. CDR3 residues: CASMAPGGTGGNNEQFY. In DNA form, the CDR3 reads TGTGCCAGCATGGCTCCCGGGGGGACGGGAGGGAACAATGAGCAGTTCTAC.

About this clonotype: At one boundary the junction diverges from the germline segment, which might be a read error. The V and J genes are TRBV19 and TRBJ1-1; TRBD1 matches at 8 bases. CDR3 length equals 13 residues. From germline, CDR1 is LNHDA and CDR2 SQIVND (reference sequence). CDR3 loop: CSSRDRPSPEAFF. In nucleotides, the CDR3 is TGTTCCAGTAGGGACAGGCCCTCACCCGAAGCTTTCTTT.

The gene calls are TRBV11-2 and TRBJ2-1; TRBD2 aligns across 8 bases. This CDR3 is built from 16 residues. Germline V lookup: CDR1 SGHAT, CDR2 FQNNGV. V shed 5 bases and J 9 bases; nucleotides not matched to a gene: 15. CDR3 amino acids: CASSDLTGAGEGEQFF. In DNA, the CDR3 is TGTGCCAGCAGCGACCTGACAGGAGCGGGAGAGGGTGAGCAGTTCTTC.

Details on this clonotype: A junction boundary mismatches the germline segment, possibly from a read error. This rearrangement joins TRBV20-1 to TRBJ2-5, with D perhaps matching TRBD2 (5 bases). Per germline, CDR1 DFQATT and CDR2 SNEGSKA (reference sequence). The CDR3 is made up of 15 amino acids. DNA for the CDR3: TGTAGTGCTAGAGACTCGATGGACTTACAAGAGACCCAGTACTTC. Amino acid sequence: CSARDSMDLQETQYF.

About this clonotype: One end of the junction is discordant with germline, which a read error may explain. The chain recombines TRBV11-2 with TRBJ2-5; tentative D call: TRBD2 (6 bases). CDR3 length: 16 residues. The germline V gene encodes CDR1 SGHAT and CDR2 FQNNGV. CDR3 nucleotides: TGTGTCAGCACTTTAGGGAGTAGCGGCCCGGGGGAGACCCAGTACTTC. Translated, it gives CVSTLGSSGPGETQYF.

Concerning this clonotype itself: Just one base apart from a much larger clone, this may be a read error. The rearrangement uses TRBV28 and TRBJ2-3; D is unresolved. Germline V CDR1 and CDR2: MDHEN, SYDVKM. This CDR3 is 13 amino acids long. The V and J ends lost 0 bases and 6 bases respectively, with 7 bases between them. The DNA of the CDR3 is TGTGCCAGCAGTTTATGGGGAACGGATACGCAGTATTTT. Protein: CASSLWGTDTQYF.

Turning to this clonotype: The final CDR3 position lacks the conserved phenylalanine or tryptophan, pointing to a likely read error. This rearrangement joins TRBV13 to TRBJ2-1; 8 bases fit TRBD2. The CDR3 spans 12 residues. The V gene's germline CDR1 is PRHDT and CDR2 FYEKMQ (reference sequence). Unmatched junction bases numbered 6, after V lost 5 bases and J lost 12 bases. As DNA, the CDR3 is TGTGCCAGCAGCCTTACTAGCGGCGGGCAGTTCTTA. Amino acid sequence: CASSLTSGGQFL.

The chain couples TRBV2 to TRBJ2-2, with a possible D match to TRBD1 (5 bases). This CDR3 comprises 13 residues. Trimming took 2 bases from V and 5 from J, leaving 6 bases between them. Germline loops: CDR1 SNHLY, CDR2 FYNNEI. Here the CDR3 reads CASSERGTGELFF. DNA for the CDR3: TGTGCCAGCAGTGAAAGGGGAACCGGGGAGCTGTTTTTT.

This clonotype was seen many times. The chain combines TRBV5-4 with TRBJ2-6; maybe TRBD1 (5 bases). The V gene's germline CDR1 is SGHNT and CDR2 YYREEE (reference sequence). CDR3 size: 16 residues. V dropped 6 bases and J dropped 0 bases, with 13 bases sitting between them. CDR3 sequence (DNA): TGTGCCAGCACCCAGGGCGGAAACTCTGGGGCCAACGTCCTGACTTTC. Its protein product is CASTQGGNSGANVLTF.

This clonotype was found many times. The J gene is TRBJ1-5, the V gene TRBV6-5; D might be TRBD1 (6 bases). Per the germline V gene, CDR1 is MNHEY and CDR2 is SVGAGI. V lost 5 bases and J 2 bases, leaving 13 bases between the germline ends. The CDR3 sequence is 15 residues long. CDR3 DNA sequence: TGTGCCAGCAGTACAACAGGGAGAGGCAATCAGCCCCAGCATTTT. Its protein is CASSTTGRGNQPQHF.

As regards this clonotype: The germline gene is not matched at one end of the junction; a read error may be the cause. The CDR3 DNA reads as TGTGCCAGCAGCGGACAGGTTAACTATGGCTACGCCTTC. Its translation is CASSGQVNYGYAF. This chain joins TRBV12-3 or TRBV12-4 and TRBJ1-2; 7 bases agree with TRBD1. The length of the CDR3 is 13 residues.

As regards this clonotype: Likely a read error: the CDR3 ends without its conserved phenylalanine or tryptophan. The V gene is TRBV4-1, the J gene TRBJ1-5; 9 bases align to TRBD1. Germline loops: CDR1 MGHRA, CDR2 YSYEKL. This CDR3 has 18 amino acids. Trimming at V came to 4 bases and at J to 2 bases, leaving 12 bases not matched to a gene. The CDR3 coding sequence is TGCGCCAGCAGCCGACAAGGAACAGGGGGCGATTGCAATCAGCCCCAGCATCTT. This sequence encodes CASSRQGTGGDCNQPQHL.

A word on this clonotype: One junction end disagrees with the germline gene, perhaps due to a read error. V usage is TRBV28 and J usage is TRBJ1-6, with a possible D match to TRBD1 (6 bases). The CDR3 is made up of 14 amino acids. The germline gives CDR1 MDHEN, CDR2 SYDVKM. This CDR3 reads CASSLGNRVSPLHF. The DNA for the CDR3 is TGCGCCAGCAGTTTGGGGAACAGGGTCTCACCCCTCCACTTT.

This clonotype has only one observation. A read error may account for a junction end that differs from germline. The genes are TRBV4-1 and TRBJ2-1; possible D gene TRBD2, 6 bases. This CDR3 is built from 14 residues. Germline CDR1 MGHRA, CDR2 YSYEKL. The CDR3 DNA is TGCGCCAACAGCCAGGAGGGGTCCTCCAATGAGCAGTTCTTC. Translation gives CANSQEGSSNEQFF.